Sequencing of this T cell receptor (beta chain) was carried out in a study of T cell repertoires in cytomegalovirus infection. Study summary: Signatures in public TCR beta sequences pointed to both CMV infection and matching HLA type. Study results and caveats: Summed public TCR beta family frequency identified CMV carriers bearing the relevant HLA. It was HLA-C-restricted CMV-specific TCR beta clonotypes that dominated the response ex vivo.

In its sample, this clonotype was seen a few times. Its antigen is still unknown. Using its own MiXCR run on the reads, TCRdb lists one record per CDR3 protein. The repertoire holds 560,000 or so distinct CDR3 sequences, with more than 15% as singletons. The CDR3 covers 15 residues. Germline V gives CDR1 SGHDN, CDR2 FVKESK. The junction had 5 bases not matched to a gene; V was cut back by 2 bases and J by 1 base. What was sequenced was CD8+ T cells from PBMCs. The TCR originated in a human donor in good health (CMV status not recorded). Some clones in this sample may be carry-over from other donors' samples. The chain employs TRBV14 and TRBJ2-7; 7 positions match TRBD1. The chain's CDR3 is CASSQRQGESYEQYF. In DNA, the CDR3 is TGTGCCAGCAGCCAAAGGCAGGGGGAATCCTACGAGCAGTACTTC.